Presented here are 9 T cell receptor beta chains from one specimen sequenced in a study of PD-1 blockade in mismatch repair-deficient tumors. Clones were sequenced by immunoSEQ multiplex PCR, and TCRdb holds only the in-frame ones, with some missing. The table includes about 60,000 clones, about 87% detected once. The input for sequencing was peripheral blood, taken 52 weeks after starting pembrolizumab. Receptors were obtained from an adult with mismatch repair-deficient cancer.

This clone was seen a few times. V usage is TRBV6-4 and J usage is TRBJ2-7; 8 nucleotides match TRBD2. This CDR3 is 13 amino acids long. Germline V gene lookup returns CDR1 MRHNA and CDR2 SNTAGT. With V trimmed by 7 bases and J by 3 bases, 5 bases remained unmatched. The CDR3 protein is CASNSGNLYEQYF. In DNA form, the CDR3 reads TGTGCCAGCAATAGCGGGAACCTCTACGAGCAGTACTTC.

This clone showed up just once. The chain carries TRBV10-2 and TRBJ1-2, with 10 bases matching TRBD1. The CDR3 loop spans 15 amino acids. The germline gives CDR1 WSHSY, CDR2 SAAADI. V shed 5 bases and J 0 bases; nucleotides not matched to a gene: 3. The CDR3 region has the DNA TGCGCCAGCAGTCCTGGACAGGGGGCTAACTATGGCTACACCTTC. Its translation is CASSPGQGANYGYTF.

The gene calls are TRBV14 and TRBJ2-5, with D unclear. CDR1 and CDR2 (germline): SGHDN, FVKESK. CDR3 length: 14 residues. Trimming shortened V by 2 bases and J by 7 bases, and 14 bases separated the two germline ends. The DNA for the CDR3 is TGTGCCAGCAGCCAATCCGAGGCCGGACGGACCCAGTACTTC. Protein product: CASSQSEAGRTQYF.

V and J are TRBV7-6 and TRBJ2-1, with a weak D call TRBD2 (6 bases). CDR3 size: 17 residues. The V end lost 4 bases, the J end lost 2 bases, and 18 bases lay between the germline ends. Per the germline V gene, CDR1 is SGHVS and CDR2 is FNYEAQ. The CDR3: CASSSPTERATYNEQFF. In DNA, the CDR3 is TGTGCCAGCAGCTCACCCACTGAGCGGGCCACCTACAATGAGCAGTTCTTC.

The genes are TRBV27 and TRBJ2-7; D could derive from TRBD1 or TRBD2 (5 bases each). CDR1 is MNHEY and CDR2 is SMNVEV in the germline V gene (reference sequence). The CDR3 totals 13 residues. V lost 6 bases to trimming and J lost 5 bases, with 14 bases between them. DNA of the CDR3: TGTGCCAGCAGCCAAGGGACGGCGGACGAGCAGTACTTC. It is translated as CASSQGTADEQYF.

The V gene is TRBV13, the J gene TRBJ1-1, with D uncertain. CDR1 and CDR2 from the germline V gene are PRHDT and FYEKMQ (reference sequence). This CDR3 region has 15 residues. V lost 5 bases to trimming and J lost 1 base, with 14 bases between them. CDR3 sequence (DNA): TGTGCCAGCAGCATTGGACGCGTAAAGAACACTGAAGCTTTCTTT. It translates to CASSIGRVKNTEAFF.

The gene calls are TRBV19 and TRBJ2-7; 8 bases map to TRBD1. The ends lost 3 bases at V and 2 bases at J; junction bases unmatched: 6. This CDR3 region has 15 residues. Germline CDR1 LNHDA, CDR2 SQIVND (reference sequence). This CDR3 reads CASSMGQGATYEQYF. The CDR3 bases are TGTGCCAGTAGTATGGGGCAGGGGGCAACCTACGAGCAGTACTTC.

This rearrangement joins TRBV27 to TRBJ2-1; TRBD1 agrees at 9 bases. The V segment lost 4 bases and the J segment 2 bases; nucleotides outside the gene matches: 9. The germline V gene has CDR1 MNHEY and CDR2 SMNVEV (reference sequence). This CDR3 region has 17 residues. CDR3 protein: CASSSIDRQGAYNEQFF. CDR3 in DNA: TGTGCCAGCAGTTCAATCGACAGACAGGGGGCCTACAATGAGCAGTTCTTC.

This chain joins TRBV11-3 and TRBJ2-1; D is perhaps TRBD2 (6 bases). The germline V and J ends were trimmed by 8 bases and 6 bases, with 11 bases remaining between them. The CDR3 loop spans 12 amino acids. From germline, CDR1 is SGHNT and CDR2 YENEEA. The CDR3 loop reads CASYGTLNEQFF. The CDR3 DNA reads as TGTGCCAGCTACGGGACTCTCAATGAGCAGTTCTTC.